This note documents a single T cell receptor beta chain sequence. Its antigen remains unidentified. These data belong to a study of identical twins. Findings and limits, study-wide: Analyses of zero insertions could, in part, be confounded by invariant MAIT and iNKT cells. Without tracking the same donors, conclusions rested on cross-sectional statistical analysis. Out-of-frame alpha sequences common to twins exhibited an excess of low generation probability.

The germline V gene encodes CDR1 DFQATT and CDR2 SNEGSKA (reference sequence). The CDR3 contains 12 residues. Every one of the donors was a healthy Caucasian. MiXCR, applied by TCRdb to the 5' RACE reads, yields one record per CDR3 protein. The table records more than 1.5 million distinct CDR3 sequences, about 31% of them present only once. Material: cord blood. This sequence originates from a newborn girl in good health. This rearrangement joins TRBV20-1 to TRBJ2-7; no clear D. CDR3 protein: CSPKGPSYEQYF. The CDR3 DNA is TGCAGCCCTAAGGGTCCATCCTACGAGCAGTACTTC.